This T cell receptor beta chain was documented in a study of vaccination effects on CD4 cells after COVID-19. Overall study: All study participants received two doses of BNT162b2 or mRNA-1273 vaccine. Findings of the study overall: Late post-vaccination samples showed marked contraction of infection- and vaccine-induced clones.

The germline V gene encodes CDR1 SGHDN and CDR2 FVKESK. Trimming removed 3 bases from V and 5 bases from J, with 16 bases in between. There are 15 residues in the CDR3. Using immunoSEQ multiplex PCR, the repertoire was profiled, and TCRdb retains in-frame clones only, with some absent. This sample yields some 70,000 clones, of which about 80% are seen a single time; more than 10% belongs to the top ten. With respect to this clone: Its antigen is still unknown.

With the ViraFEST assay, the study expanded antigen-specific CD4+ T cells using viral peptide pools, then sequenced them. It was after 10 days of culture that CD4+ T cells were isolated. Vaccinees lacked prior SARS-CoV-2 infection and tested negative for nucleocapsid antibodies. It was with approximately 10 IU/ml IL-2 and 8 to 10 ug/ml peptides that some 1.8 million PBMC per well were cultured. Cultures received IL-2 medium that replaced half the medium on days 3 and 7. The J gene is TRBJ1-1, the V gene TRBV14; tentatively, D is TRBD1 (5 bases). The sequence was obtained from a human donor who received a COVID-19 vaccine. The specimen was CD4+ T cells from PBMCs cultured with SARS-CoV-2 spike peptides, collected before COVID-19 vaccination. CDR3 in DNA: TGTGCCAGCAGCCAGTACGACAATAGGGGAACTGAAGCTTTCTTT. Amino acid sequence: CASSQYDNRGTEAFF.